Listed here are 3 T cell receptor beta chains from one sample, sequenced in a study of cytomegalovirus exposure and HLA in healthy donors (dated by TCRdb to between 2016 and 2019). Receptor libraries were prepared by the immunoSEQ multiplex PCR assay. The multiplex PCR relied on a mix of 60 forward primers for TCR Vbeta segments and 13 reverse primers for TCR Jbeta segments. As stored in TCRdb, this immuneACCESS dataset retains in-frame rearrangements with V and J assigned. A fraction of the clones does not appear; measured against another copy, unresolved V genes explain less than half of the discrepancy, and the remainder lacks a known reason. This sample lists 150,000 or so clones; roughly four fifths were detected once. About 1% of the sample belongs to the ten largest clones. The sequenced sample was PBMCs. These receptors were obtained from a middle-aged woman in good health and CMV-seronegative.

The chain combines TRBV19 with TRBJ1-4; 7 bases line up with TRBD1. The germline CDR1 and CDR2 sequences are LNHDA and SQIVND (reference sequence). Trimming removed 8 bases from V and 3 bases from J; junction bases left unmatched: 6. This CDR3 spans 14 amino acids. Written as DNA, the CDR3 is TGTGCCAGTTCGACCAGGGGGGCTAATGAAAAACTGTTTTTT. Protein product: CASSTRGANEKLFF.

V and J are TRBV28 and TRBJ2-3; D call uncertain. The CDR3 sequence is 12 residues long. Germline CDR1 MDHEN, CDR2 SYDVKM. V lost 4 bases and J 6 bases, leaving 8 bases between the germline ends. The CDR3 DNA is TGTGCCAGCAGTTCCACCAGGGATACGCAGTATTTT. Amino acids: CASSSTRDTQYF.

V and J are TRBV5-4 and TRBJ2-7; 7 positions match TRBD1. The CDR3 is 15 residues long. From germline, CDR1 is SGHNT and CDR2 YYREEE (reference sequence). The J segment lost 7 bases and the V segment lost 0 bases, leaving 10 bases of the junction unmatched. CDR3 in amino acids: CASSLGRDRRSEQYF. The CDR3 nucleotides read TGTGCCAGCAGCTTGGGCCGGGACAGAAGGTCGGAGCAGTACTTC.